The TCR beta chain described here comes from a study of blood T cell repertoires in COVID-19. Study context: T cells, B-cell-depleted T cells, or PBMCs supplied cDNA or gDNA.

Here immunoSEQ multiplex PCR was the method, and the copy in TCRdb shows in-frame clones only, minus some. The sample includes some 290,000 clones, around 90% of them seen just once. V shed 8 bases, J shed 6 bases, and the junction held 8 bases outside the gene matches. Germline-derived CDR1 and CDR2 are MNHEY and SVGAGI. The CDR3 is 13 amino acids. Residents of about two dozen US areas, aged about 18 to 89 years, made up the participants. Cohorts were determined from participant-reported clinical history. This sequence joins TRBV6-5 and TRBJ2-7, with 9 nucleotides matching TRBD1. The sequence was obtained from a middle-aged woman with acute COVID-19. What was sequenced was PBMCs or T cells enriched from blood (not recorded which). DNA for the CDR3: TGTGCCAGCCGGGACAGGGTTTTTTCCGAGCAGTACTTC. Translation: CASRDRVFSEQYF.